These 32 T cell receptor beta chains were sequenced from one sample in a study of control samples from healthy donors and cancer patients. TCRdb's copy holds only in-frame clones and misses some; the assay was immunoSEQ multiplex PCR. The table has 85,000 to 95,000 clones, around 82% seen once. The sequenced sample consisted of blood. The receptors were sampled from a woman aged 55 to 70 in good health.

This chain links TRBV15 with TRBJ1-5; no clear D. V was shortened by 5 bases and J by 4 bases, with 12 bases between the two germline ends. Germline CDR1 reads LNHNV; CDR2 reads YYDKDF (reference sequence). The CDR3 loop spans 14 amino acids. CDR3 amino acids: CATSGRGKNQPQHF. In DNA, the CDR3 is TGTGCCACCAGCGGTCGAGGGAAGAATCAGCCCCAGCATTTT.

This rearrangement joins TRBV19 to TRBJ1-5; 7 bases fit TRBD1. Germline lookup yields CDR1 LNHDA and CDR2 SQIVND (reference sequence). The J segment lost 6 bases and the V segment lost 5 bases, leaving 10 bases of the junction unmatched. This CDR3 comprises 15 residues. The CDR3 loop reads CASSSTSGGPQPQHF. CDR3 sequence (DNA): TGTGCCAGTAGTTCCACCTCAGGGGGTCCTCAGCCCCAGCATTTT.

The gene calls are TRBV12-3 or TRBV12-4 and TRBJ2-6; no reliable D call. The V and J ends lost 8 bases and 4 bases respectively, with 9 bases between them. This CDR3 is built from 13 residues. CDR3 coding DNA: TGTGCCAGCTCCAGGTACGGGGCCAACGTCCTGACTTTC. This gives the protein CASSRYGANVLTF.

The CDR3 is CASSPSGGTGELFF. The DNA for the CDR3 is TGTGCCAGCAGCCCCAGCGGGGGGACCGGGGAGCTGTTTTTT. The chain couples TRBV7-9 to TRBJ2-2; TRBD2 matches at 9 bases. After removal of 5 bases from V and 5 bases from J, the junction contained 3 bases not matched to a gene. In germline, CDR1 is SEHNR, CDR2 FQNEAQ (reference sequence). The CDR3 is 14 amino acids.

Concerning this clone itself: Other DNA sequences from this sample encode an identical CDR3 as well. The V gene is TRBV2, the J gene TRBJ2-7; possible D gene TRBD1, 6 bases. Germline-derived CDR1 and CDR2 are SNHLY and FYNNEI. Trimming pared 7 bases from V and 2 bases from J, leaving 9 bases between. This CDR3 is built from 12 residues. The CDR3 DNA reads TGTGCCAGCAAACAGGGAGCCTACGAGCAGTACTTC. This sequence encodes CASKQGAYEQYF.

This clone was counted a few times. The V and J genes are TRBV7-2 and TRBJ2-1; 8 nucleotides agree with TRBD2. The CDR3 sequence is 16 residues long. CDR1 and CDR2 (germline): SGHTA, FQGNSA. J gave up 0 bases and V 2 bases, and 3 bases lay outside the gene matches. The CDR3: CASSLRSGSSYNEQFF. As DNA, the CDR3 is TGTGCCAGCAGCTTACGAAGCGGGAGCTCCTACAATGAGCAGTTCTTC. Complete variable domain (other parts from reference TRBV7-2 and TRBJ2-1): GAGVSQSPSNKVTEKGKDVELRCDPISGHTALYWYRQSLGQGLEFLIYFQGNSAPDKSGLPSDRFSAERTGGSVSTLTIQRTQQEDSAVYLCASSLRSGSSYNEQFFGPGTRLTVL.

The chain is built from TRBV11-3 and TRBJ2-5; 10 positions agree with TRBD2. The CDR3 is 17 amino acids. Germline V gene data show CDR1 as SGHNT and CDR2 as YENEEA. With V trimmed by 1 base and J by 5 bases, 10 bases remained unmatched. The CDR3 loop reads CASSLGAVLAGAETQYF. The CDR3, as DNA: TGTGCCAGCAGCTTAGGGGCTGTCCTAGCGGGAGCGGAGACCCAGTACTTC. The complete variable domain, with remaining parts taken from reference TRBV11-3 and TRBJ2-5, reads EAGVVQSPRYKIIEKKQPVAFWCNPISGHNTLYWYLQNLGQGPELLIRYENEEAVDDSQLPKDRFSAERLKGVDSTLKIQPAELGDSAVYLCASSLGAVLAGAETQYFGPGTRLLVL.

This clone has a handful of counts. The genes are TRBV27 and TRBJ1-2, with D uncertain. Germline CDR1 reads MNHEY; CDR2 reads SMNVEV (reference sequence). Trimming took 5 bases from V and 2 from J, leaving 9 bases between them. CDR3 size: 13 residues. The CDR3 DNA sequence: TGTGCCAGCAGTCCCCTCCCAAACTATGGCTACACCTTC. Translation gives CASSPLPNYGYTF.

The sample holds one count of this clone. CDR3 DNA sequence: TGTGCCAGCAGGAAAGAACAGGGGTTCGGCCTTGGTGGCTACACCTTC. Amino acid sequence: CASRKEQGFGLGGYTF. The chain joins TRBV7-8 to TRBJ1-2; 7 bases agree with TRBD1. The CDR3 is 16 amino acids. Germline V gene data show CDR1 as SGHVS and CDR2 as FQNEAQ. V lost 6 bases and J lost 7; bases outside the gene matches: 17.

The chain uses TRBV4-1 and TRBJ2-1; the D call may be TRBD1 or TRBD2 (5 bases each). This CDR3 spans 17 amino acids. Trimming pared 0 bases from V and 0 bases from J, leaving 12 bases between. The germline gives CDR1 MGHRA, CDR2 YSYEKL. CDR3 sequence reads: CASSQEVRGSSYNEQFF. The DNA for the CDR3 is TGCGCCAGCAGCCAAGAAGTGAGGGGAAGCTCCTACAATGAGCAGTTCTTC.

The chain recombines TRBV29-1 with TRBJ2-7; D possibly corresponds to TRBD2 (5 bases). Germline V lookup: CDR1 SQVTM, CDR2 ANQGSEA. CDR3 size: 14 residues. V was shortened by 2 bases and J by 0 bases, with 11 bases between the two germline ends. The CDR3 DNA sequence: TGCAGCGTTGAAACTCCGGGAAGCTCCTACGAGCAGTACTTC. As protein: CSVETPGSSYEQYF.

This chain joins TRBV10-2 and TRBJ2-7; 7 bases fit TRBD2. The germline CDR1 and CDR2 sequences are WSHSY and SAAADI. The CDR3 length is 13 residues. V was clipped by 4 bases and J by 6 bases; unmatched bases: 6. CDR3 sequence reads: CASSGTSKSEQYF. The CDR3 DNA is TGCGCCAGCAGTGGGACTAGTAAAAGCGAGCAGTACTTC.

The chain recombines TRBV18 with TRBJ1-1, with 8 nucleotides matching TRBD1. This CDR3 is built from 13 residues. Germline V gives CDR1 KGHSH, CDR2 LQKENI. The J segment lost 8 bases and the V segment lost 6 bases, leaving 8 bases of the junction unmatched. For the CDR3, the DNA is TGTGCCAGCTCTCCAGGACAGGGCGGGGAAGCTTTCTTT. Protein product: CASSPGQGGEAFF.

This chain connects TRBV27 to TRBJ2-1; no clear D. CDR3 length: 13 residues. Germline CDR1 is MNHEY and CDR2 is SMNVEV (reference sequence). The V end was cut by 0 bases, the J end by 7 bases, with 7 bases between. Here the CDR3 DNA reads TGTGCCAGCAGTTTATCAGGAGTAAATGAGCAGTTCTTC. Translating gives CASSLSGVNEQFF.

This rearrangement joins TRBV24-1 to TRBJ1-1; the D gene is possibly TRBD1 (6 bases). This CDR3 is 15 amino acids long. The V end was cut by 3 bases, the J end by 3 bases, with 13 bases between. CDR1 KGHDR and CDR2 SFDVKD come from the germline V gene. CDR3 sequence (DNA): TGTGCCACCAGTGATCCTACAGGGCCGGACACTGAAGCTTTCTTT. Translated, it gives CATSDPTGPDTEAFF.

The chain is built from TRBV5-1 and TRBJ2-5; the D gene is possibly TRBD1 (6 bases). The CDR3 has 14 residues. CDR1 and CDR2 (germline): SGHRS, YFSETQ. Trimming pared 4 bases from V and 1 base from J, leaving 11 bases between. The CDR3 nucleotides read TGCGCCAGCAGCATACAGGGCTTCCAAGAGACCCAGTACTTC. It specifies CASSIQGFQETQYF.

This chain links TRBV2 with TRBJ1-1; the D is unclear. V dropped 2 bases and J dropped 7 bases, with 11 bases sitting between them. This CDR3 spans 13 amino acids. Per germline, CDR1 SNHLY and CDR2 FYNNEI. CDR3 loop: CASSELRGLEAFF. In DNA form, the CDR3 reads TGTGCCAGCAGTGAATTACGGGGTCTTGAAGCTTTCTTT.

This rearrangement joins TRBV4-3 to TRBJ1-2, with 7 bases lining up with TRBD1. From germline, CDR1 is LGHNA and CDR2 YSLEER. The trim removed 6 bases at V and 7 bases at J, leaving 8 bases unmatched. CDR3 size: 13 residues. CDR3 in DNA: TGCGCCAGCAGTCAGGGGGGAACGGGTGGCTACACCTTC. Protein product: CASSQGGTGGYTF.

The chain recombines TRBV2 with TRBJ1-2; D is possibly TRBD1 (5 bases). In germline, CDR1 is SNHLY, CDR2 FYNNEI. V was shortened by 11 bases and J by 0 bases, with 13 bases between the two germline ends. This CDR3 is built from 13 residues. The CDR3 DNA sequence: TGTGCCTCCTTGCAGGGCTCTAACTATGGCTACACCTTC. Translation gives CASLQGSNYGYTF. The variable domain in full, with the rest retrieved from reference TRBV2 and TRBJ1-2, is EPEVTQTPSHQVTQMGQEVILRCVPISNHLYFYWYRQILGQKVEFLVSFYNNEISEKSEIFDDQFSVERPDGSNFTLKIRSTKLEDSAMYFCASLQGSNYGYTFGSGTRLTVV.

The rearrangement uses TRBV5-6 and TRBJ1-4; the D is unclear. The CDR3 spans 17 residues. The germline gives CDR1 SGHDT, CDR2 YYEEEE. The ends were cut back, 0 bases at V and 2 bases at J, with 14 bases in the middle. The DNA for the CDR3 is TGTGCCAGCAGCTTGGGGGCAGGACCGGGTACTAATGAAAAACTGTTTTTT. Protein: CASSLGAGPGTNEKLFF.

This rearrangement joins TRBV19 to TRBJ2-5, with D perhaps matching TRBD1 (6 bases). V was clipped by 5 bases and J by 5 bases, with 15 bases between them. This CDR3 is 14 amino acids long. Germline V gives CDR1 LNHDA, CDR2 SQIVND (reference sequence). CDR3 DNA: TGTGCCAGTAGTGCTACAGGGTTGGGGGAGACCCAGTACTTC. Translation: CASSATGLGETQYF. Full variable domain (missing parts from reference TRBV19 and TRBJ2-5): DGGITQSPKYLFRKEGQNVTLSCEQNLNHDAMYWYRQDPGQGLRLIYYSQIVNDFQKGDIAEGYSVSREKKESFPLTVTSAQKNPTAFYLCASSATGLGETQYFGPGTRLLVL.

The chain employs TRBV19 and TRBJ2-1, with D possibly called TRBD1 or TRBD2 (5 bases each). The CDR3 is 12 residues long. The ends were cut back, 7 bases at V and 5 bases at J, with 9 bases in the middle. Germline V gene sequence: CDR1 LNHDA, CDR2 SQIVND (reference sequence). CDR3 sequence (DNA): TGTGCCAGTACCGGGGCCAACAATGAGCAGTTCTTC. Its protein is CASTGANNEQFF.

The chain joins TRBV5-1 to TRBJ2-1, with 8 bases fitting TRBD1. With V trimmed by 4 bases and J by 4 bases, 7 bases remained unmatched. This CDR3 is 15 amino acids long. Germline CDR1 reads SGHRS; CDR2 reads YFSETQ. In nucleotides, the CDR3 is TGCGCCAGCAGCGTGACAGGGGCTCGATACAATGAGCAGTTCTTC. Residues: CASSVTGARYNEQFF.

This clone came up once. The chain is built from TRBV3-1 (or the pseudogene TRBV3-2) and TRBJ1-1, with TRBD1 matching over 10 bases. The length of the CDR3 is 17 residues. Trimming at V came to 2 bases and at J to 0 bases, leaving 6 bases not matched to a gene. The germline V gene encodes CDR1 LGHDT and CDR2 YNNKEL (reference sequence). CDR3: CASSQNRGQGVNTEAFF. The CDR3 region has the DNA TGTGCCAGCAGCCAAAACAGAGGACAGGGGGTGAACACTGAAGCTTTCTTT.

The chain recombines TRBV28 with TRBJ2-7; D is uncertain. The length of the CDR3 is 12 residues. The germline V gene encodes CDR1 MDHEN and CDR2 SYDVKM. V lost 6 bases and J lost 1, with 7 bases in between. The CDR3, as DNA: TGTGCCAGCAGGGACGCTTCCTACGAGCAGTACTTC. Its translation: CASRDASYEQYF.

The V and J genes are TRBV5-4 and TRBJ2-7; 10 bases line up with TRBD2. The trim removed 2 bases at V and 7 bases at J, leaving 9 bases unmatched. The CDR3 is made up of 15 amino acids. CDR1 is SGHNT, CDR2 YYREEE, per germline (reference sequence). The CDR3 here is CASSFSLAGVGEQYF. CDR3 sequence (DNA): TGTGCCAGCAGCTTTTCGCTAGCGGGAGTCGGAGAGCAGTACTTC.

V is TRBV28 and J is TRBJ2-3; either TRBD1 or TRBD2 may supply D (7 bases each). The CDR3 is made up of 19 amino acids. V lost 5 bases and J 1 base, leaving 25 bases between the germline ends. Germline lookup yields CDR1 MDHEN and CDR2 SYDVKM. The CDR3 DNA reads TGTGCCAGCAGTGGCCGGGAGGACAGGAACGCGTTACGCACAGATACGCAGTATTTT. Amino acids: CASSGREDRNALRTDTQYF.

This rearrangement joins TRBV7-2 to TRBJ1-1; no reliable D call. The CDR3 covers 12 residues. Germline V CDR1 and CDR2: SGHTA, FQGNSA. Trimming removed 1 base at V and 10 bases at J, with 10 bases between. CDR3 sequence (DNA): TGTGCCAGCAGCTTAGAGGGAGTACGAGCTTTCTTT. Translating it yields CASSLEGVRAFF. Full variable domain (outside the CDR3, taken from reference TRBV7-2 and TRBJ1-1): GAGVSQSPSNKVTEKGKDVELRCDPISGHTALYWYRQSLGQGLEFLIYFQGNSAPDKSGLPSDRFSAERTGGSVSTLTIQRTQQEDSAVYLCASSLEGVRAFFGQGTRLTVV.

This chain joins TRBV6-6 and TRBJ2-1; 9 bases align to TRBD2. Germline loops: CDR1 MNHNY, CDR2 SVGAGI (reference sequence). This CDR3 region has 16 residues. The junction had 13 bases not matched to a gene; V was cut back by 7 bases and J by 6 bases. Here the CDR3 reads CASNSDSGSETNEQFF. CDR3 bases: TGTGCCAGCAACTCTGATAGCGGGAGTGAAACCAATGAGCAGTTCTTC.

The genes are TRBV18 and TRBJ1-6; the match to TRBD1 covers 9 bases. After removal of 3 bases from V and 9 bases from J, the junction contained 3 bases not matched to a gene. Germline assignment: CDR1 KGHSH and CDR2 LQKENI. The CDR3 has 14 amino acids. The DNA for the CDR3 is TGTGCCAGCTCACCGGAACAGGGGGCTTCACCCCTCCACTTT. This sequence encodes CASSPEQGASPLHF.

This chain joins TRBV4-1 and TRBJ2-2, with TRBD1 identical over 11 bases. The germline gives CDR1 MGHRA, CDR2 YSYEKL. The CDR3 extends over 15 amino acids. V gave up 1 base and J gave up 7 bases; unmatched junction bases: 2. The CDR3 reads CASSQGTGGHGELFF. The CDR3 DNA reads TGCGCCAGCAGCCAAGGGACAGGGGGCCACGGGGAGCTGTTTTTT.

The rearrangement links TRBV6-1 to TRBJ2-7; D is unclear. Deletions cut 2 bases from V and 0 bases from J, with 11 bases between. The germline CDR1 and CDR2 sequences are MNHNS and SASEGT. The CDR3 has 15 residues. CDR3 residues: CASSEPGYSSYEQYF. CDR3 nucleotide sequence: TGTGCCAGCAGTGAACCCGGGTATAGCTCCTACGAGCAGTACTTC.